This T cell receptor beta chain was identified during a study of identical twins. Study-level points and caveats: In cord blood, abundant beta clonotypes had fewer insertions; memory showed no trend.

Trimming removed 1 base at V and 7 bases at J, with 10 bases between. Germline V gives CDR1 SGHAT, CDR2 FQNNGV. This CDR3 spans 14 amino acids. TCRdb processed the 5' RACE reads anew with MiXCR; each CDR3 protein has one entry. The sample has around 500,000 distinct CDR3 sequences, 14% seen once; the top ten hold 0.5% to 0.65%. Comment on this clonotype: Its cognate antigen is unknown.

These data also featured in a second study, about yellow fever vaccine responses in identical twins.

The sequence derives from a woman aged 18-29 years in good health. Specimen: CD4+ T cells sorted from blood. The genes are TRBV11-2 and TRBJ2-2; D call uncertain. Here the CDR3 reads CASSLVGNVGELFF. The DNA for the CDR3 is TGTGCCAGCAGCTTAGTGGGTAATGTCGGGGAGCTGTTTTTT.